Below are 25 T cell receptor beta chains sequenced from a single sample in a study of shared clonotypes between healthy human individuals. Sequenced by immunoSEQ multiplex PCR; TCRdb stores in-frame clones only, minus some. The sample carries a few hundred thousand clones, 95% to 98% recorded once. Sequencing was done on a sample of naive CD4+ T cells sorted from blood. Subset defined: CD45RA+ positively selected. These receptors were collected from a woman in her thirties in good health.

This chain uses TRBV7-2 with TRBJ2-1, with 10 bases lining up with TRBD2. Germline CDR1 is SGHTA and CDR2 is FQGNSA. The CDR3 loop spans 18 amino acids. V lost 3 bases, J lost 2 bases, and 10 bases stayed unmatched. CDR3 region: CASSFLALAGETYNEQFF. The CDR3, as DNA: TGTGCCAGCAGCTTCCTGGCTCTAGCGGGAGAGACCTACAATGAGCAGTTCTTC. The complete variable domain, with remaining parts taken from reference TRBV7-2 and TRBJ2-1, reads GAGVSQSPSNKVTEKGKDVELRCDPISGHTALYWYRQSLGQGLEFLIYFQGNSAPDKSGLPSDRFSAERTGGSVSTLTIQRTQQEDSAVYLCASSFLALAGETYNEQFFGPGTRLTVL.

The V and J genes are TRBV15 and TRBJ2-5, with TRBD1 matching over 9 bases. V lost 3 bases to trimming and J lost 5 bases; unmatched junction nucleotides: 7. The CDR3 is 15 residues long. The germline gives CDR1 LNHNV, CDR2 YYDKDF (reference sequence). The CDR3 DNA sequence: TGTGCCACCAGCAGCTACAGGGGGCGCGGGGAGACCCAGTACTTC. Translating it yields CATSSYRGRGETQYF.

This chain connects TRBV13 to TRBJ1-5; 8 bases agree with TRBD1. CDR1 is PRHDT and CDR2 is FYEKMQ in the germline V gene (reference sequence). V trimming: 4 bases; J trimming: 2 bases; junction bases outside the gene matches: 1. The CDR3 has 14 residues. As DNA, the CDR3 is TGTGCCAGCAGCTCGGGACAGGGCAATCAGCCCCAGCATTTT. Protein product: CASSSGQGNQPQHF.

The J gene is TRBJ1-1, the V gene TRBV5-1, with 8 bases matching TRBD1. V trimming: 0 bases; J trimming: 8 bases; junction bases outside the gene matches: 3. Germline V gene sequence: CDR1 SGHRS, CDR2 YFSETQ. The CDR3 runs 13 residues. This CDR3 is CASSLAGQDEAFF. DNA of the CDR3: TGCGCCAGCAGCTTGGCGGGACAGGACGAAGCTTTCTTT.

This clone was counted a few times. The chain links TRBV10-3 to TRBJ2-7, with 8 nucleotides matching TRBD2. This CDR3 has 13 amino acids. Losses at the gene ends were 10 bases for V and 5 bases for J; bases not matched to a gene: 10. CDR1 and CDR2 (germline): ENHRY, SYGVKD. CDR3 in amino acids: CASASGGRDEQYF. The CDR3 DNA sequence: TGTGCCAGCGCCAGCGGGGGCCGCGACGAGCAGTACTTC.

The genes are TRBV7-7 and TRBJ2-5; no clear D. The better agreement between TRBJ2-7 and the DNA end casts doubt on the J call. There are 13 residues in the CDR3. Germline CDR1 SSHAT, CDR2 FNYEAQ (reference sequence). CDR3 DNA sequence: TGTGCCAGCAGCTCCGTCGGCTCCTACGAGCAGTACTTC. Translating gives CASSSVGSYEQYF.

This chain's CDR3 is CANLPPDGNSNQPQHF. The CDR3 DNA reads TGTGCCAACCTTCCCCCGGACGGTAATAGCAATCAGCCCCAGCATTTT. The V gene is TRBV27, the J gene TRBJ1-5; D is ambiguous. This CDR3 is built from 16 residues. The germline V and J ends were trimmed by 10 bases and 0 bases, with 19 bases remaining between them. The germline V gene encodes CDR1 MNHEY and CDR2 SMNVEV (reference sequence).

The chain recombines TRBV14 with TRBJ2-2; D is possibly TRBD1 (5 bases). V was trimmed by 6 bases and J by 4 bases, leaving 12 bases between them. The V gene's germline CDR1 is SGHDN and CDR2 FVKESK. The CDR3 consists of 14 residues. CDR3 region: CASRIWGGTGELFF. In DNA form, the CDR3 reads TGTGCCAGCAGGATTTGGGGCGGCACCGGGGAGCTGTTTTTT.

The rearrangement joins TRBV10-3 to TRBJ2-1; unclear D gene. This CDR3 region has 13 residues. The germline gives CDR1 ENHRY, CDR2 SYGVKD. V gave up 3 bases and J gave up 4 bases, with 7 bases separating them. CDR3 coding DNA: TGTGCCATCAGTGACCGGGCGTACAATGAGCAGTTCTTC. It yields the protein CAISDRAYNEQFF.

The chain uses TRBV6-6 and TRBJ2-2; 7 positions match TRBD2. The CDR3 is 14 amino acids. Per the germline V gene, CDR1 is MNHNY and CDR2 is SVGAGI (reference sequence). Trimming cost V 5 bases and J 3 bases; bases outside gene matches: 3. The DNA for the CDR3 is TGTGCCAGCAGTGCAACTAGCGACACCGGGGAGCTGTTTTTT. This gives the protein CASSATSDTGELFF.

The chain uses TRBV29-1 and TRBJ2-1, with 9 bases fitting TRBD2. Germline lookup yields CDR1 SQVTM and CDR2 ANQGSEA. V trimming: 7 bases; J trimming: 5 bases; junction bases outside the gene matches: 9. The CDR3 has 14 amino acids. The CDR3 coding sequence is TGCAGCGCCTTCGAGCGGGAGGTCCACAATGAGCAGTTCTTC. Protein product: CSAFEREVHNEQFF.

The chain has TRBV5-6 and TRBJ1-1, with TRBD1 identical over 7 bases. Unmatched junction bases numbered 6, after V lost 3 bases and J lost 1 base. Germline CDR1 is SGHDT and CDR2 is YYEEEE. The CDR3 runs to 15 residues. CDR3: CASSSGTAGNTEAFF. The CDR3 DNA reads TGTGCCAGCAGCTCCGGGACAGCGGGGAACACTGAAGCTTTCTTT.

The V gene is TRBV5-1, the J gene TRBJ1-2; D is undetermined. The CDR3 loop spans 15 amino acids. Germline-derived CDR1 and CDR2 are SGHRS and YFSETQ. The V end was cut by 2 bases, the J end by 0 bases, with 11 bases between. The CDR3 DNA follows: TGCGCCAGCAGCTTAGGCTATCAGGCTAACTATGGCTACACCTTC. Its translation is CASSLGYQANYGYTF.

V gene TRBV7-2 combines with J gene TRBJ2-3, with 9 bases identical to TRBD2. The V and J ends lost 5 bases and 0 bases, in that order; junction bases with no gene match: 3. Germline V gene sequence: CDR1 SGHTA, CDR2 FQGNSA. The CDR3 extends over 15 amino acids. CDR3 sequence reads: CASSKTSGSTDTQYF. In DNA form, the CDR3 reads TGTGCCAGCAGCAAGACTAGCGGCAGCACAGATACGCAGTATTTT.

The CDR3 coding sequence is TGTGCCAGCAGCTCTGGACGGGACAATGAGCAGTTCTTC. This gives the protein CASSSGRDNEQFF. V usage is TRBV7-7 and J usage is TRBJ2-1; D is unresolved. CDR1 is SSHAT and CDR2 is FNYEAQ in the germline V gene (reference sequence). The CDR3 is 13 residues long. V lost 4 bases and J lost 5, with 9 bases in between.

This chain links TRBV10-1 with TRBJ2-3; 10 nucleotides align to TRBD2. The J segment lost 2 bases and the V segment lost 0 bases, leaving 8 bases of the junction unmatched. Germline loops: CDR1 WNHNN, CDR2 SYGVQD (reference sequence). The CDR3 runs to 18 residues. Written as DNA, the CDR3 is TGCGCCAGCAGTGAGTCACCCCTACTAGCGGGAACCACAGATACGCAGTATTTT. Its translation is CASSESPLLAGTTDTQYF.

The chain carries TRBV19 and TRBJ1-5; D may be TRBD1 (6 bases). V dropped 7 bases and J dropped 2 bases, with 15 bases sitting between them. The CDR3 sequence is 15 residues long. Germline V gives CDR1 LNHDA, CDR2 SQIVND (reference sequence). CDR3 sequence (DNA): TGTGCCAGTACATGGCAGGGGCAGGGCAATCAGCCCCAGCATTTT. Protein: CASTWQGQGNQPQHF.

The genes are TRBV10-1 and TRBJ2-1; D remains unclear. V shed 0 bases and J shed 8 bases, with 11 bases lying between them. The CDR3 contains 14 residues. Germline values: CDR1 WNHNN, CDR2 SYGVQD (reference sequence). CDR3 sequence: CASSESIGRHEQFF. Here the CDR3 DNA reads TGCGCCAGCAGTGAGTCTATAGGGCGTCATGAGCAGTTCTTC.

This clone was counted between two and nine times. The chain combines TRBV5-1 with TRBJ2-2; 9 bases fit TRBD1. There are 14 residues in the CDR3. In germline, CDR1 is SGHRS, CDR2 YFSETQ. With 4 bases clipped from V and 7 bases from J, the junction kept 5 bases outside the gene matches. CDR3 in DNA: TGCGCCAGCAGCGGGGGACAGGGTTTCGGGGAGCTGTTTTTT. It is translated as CASSGGQGFGELFF.

The rearrangement uses TRBV18 and TRBJ1-1; no firm D call. The CDR3 loop spans 16 amino acids. Germline V CDR1 and CDR2: KGHSH, LQKENI. Trimming took 6 bases from V and 1 from J, leaving 18 bases between them. CDR3 sequence: CASSPSTEQRNTEAFF. The CDR3 region has the DNA TGTGCCAGCTCCCCCTCCACAGAACAGAGGAACACTGAAGCTTTCTTT.

The chain couples TRBV27 to TRBJ2-7; tentative D call: TRBD1 (5 bases). Germline assignment: CDR1 MNHEY and CDR2 SMNVEV (reference sequence). The CDR3 runs 18 residues. V lost 6 bases and J lost 2, with 26 bases in between. For the CDR3, the DNA is TGTGCCAGCAGAAGTTTGACAGACTCAGCTCTCGCAACCTACGAGCAGTACTTC. It is translated as CASRSLTDSALATYEQYF.

V usage is TRBV5-1 and J usage is TRBJ2-7; no definite D call. The CDR3 runs to 13 residues. Trimming pared 5 bases from V and 0 bases from J, leaving 9 bases between. Germline V gene lookup returns CDR1 SGHRS and CDR2 YFSETQ. The CDR3 loop is CASSRPSSYEQYF. The CDR3 nucleotides read TGCGCCAGCAGTAGACCGAGCTCCTACGAGCAGTACTTC.

CDR3 sequence reads: CASSELGTNSPLHF. In DNA, the CDR3 is TGTGCCAGCAGTGAACTAGGGACTAATTCACCCCTCCACTTT. V is TRBV2 and J is TRBJ1-6, with D tentatively TRBD1 (5 bases). Trimming stripped 2 bases from V and 6 bases from J, with 8 bases between. The CDR3 runs 14 residues. Germline CDR1 SNHLY, CDR2 FYNNEI. Full variable domain (missing parts from reference TRBV2 and TRBJ1-6): EPEVTQTPSHQVTQMGQEVILRCVPISNHLYFYWYRQILGQKVEFLVSFYNNEISEKSEIFDDQFSVERPDGSNFTLKIRSTKLEDSAMYFCASSELGTNSPLHFGNGTRLTVT.

V usage is TRBV7-2 and J usage is TRBJ1-2; no reliable D call. V was shortened by 4 bases and J by 2 bases, with 14 bases between the two germline ends. This CDR3 has 15 amino acids. The germline gives CDR1 SGHTA, CDR2 FQGNSA. The CDR3 loop reads CASSSTRNRNYGYTF. The CDR3 nucleotides read TGTGCCAGCAGCTCAACGAGGAACAGAAACTATGGCTACACCTTC.

The chain recombines TRBV29-1 with TRBJ2-1; 13 nucleotides agree with TRBD2. The ends lost 6 bases at V and 0 bases at J; junction bases unmatched: 11. This CDR3 comprises 18 residues. Germline assignment: CDR1 SQVTM and CDR2 ANQGSEA. In DNA, the CDR3 is TGCAGCGTAAGGACTAGCGGGAGAATCTCGAGCTCCTACAATGAGCAGTTCTTC. Its translation: CSVRTSGRISSSYNEQFF.